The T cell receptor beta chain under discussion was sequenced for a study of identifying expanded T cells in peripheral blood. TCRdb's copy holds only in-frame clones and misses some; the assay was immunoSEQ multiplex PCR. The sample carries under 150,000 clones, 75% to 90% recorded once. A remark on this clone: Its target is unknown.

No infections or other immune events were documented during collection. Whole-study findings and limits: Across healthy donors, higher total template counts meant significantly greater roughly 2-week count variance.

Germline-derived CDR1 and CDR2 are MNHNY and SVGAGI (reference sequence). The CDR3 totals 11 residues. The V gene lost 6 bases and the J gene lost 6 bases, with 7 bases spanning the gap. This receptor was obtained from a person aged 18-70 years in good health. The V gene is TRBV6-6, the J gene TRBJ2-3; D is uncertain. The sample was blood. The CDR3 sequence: CASSELDTQYF. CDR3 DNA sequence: TGTGCCAGCAGCGAACTTGATACGCAGTATTTT.